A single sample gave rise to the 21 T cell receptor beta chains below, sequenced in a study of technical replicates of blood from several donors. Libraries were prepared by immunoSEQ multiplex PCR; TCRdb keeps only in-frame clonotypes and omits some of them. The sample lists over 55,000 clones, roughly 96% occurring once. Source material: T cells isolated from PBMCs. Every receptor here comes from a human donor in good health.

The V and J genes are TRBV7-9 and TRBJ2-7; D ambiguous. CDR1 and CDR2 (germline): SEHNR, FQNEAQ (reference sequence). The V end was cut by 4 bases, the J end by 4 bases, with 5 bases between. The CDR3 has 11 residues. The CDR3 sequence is CASSSRYEQYF. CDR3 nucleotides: TGTGCCAGCAGCTCTAGGTACGAGCAGTACTTC.

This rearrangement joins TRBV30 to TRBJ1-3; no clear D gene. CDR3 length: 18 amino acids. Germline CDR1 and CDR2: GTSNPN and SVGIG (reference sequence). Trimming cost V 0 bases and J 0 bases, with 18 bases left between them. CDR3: CAWSVYFQAENSGNTIYF. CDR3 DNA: TGTGCCTGGAGTGTATATTTTCAGGCCGAGAACTCTGGAAACACCATATATTTT.

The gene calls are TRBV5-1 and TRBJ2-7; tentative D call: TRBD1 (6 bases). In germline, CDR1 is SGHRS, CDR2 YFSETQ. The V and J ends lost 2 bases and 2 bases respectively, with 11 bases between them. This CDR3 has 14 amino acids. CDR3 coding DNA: TGCGCCAGCAGCTTCGGTAGGGGGACCTACGAGCAGTACTTC. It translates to CASSFGRGTYEQYF.

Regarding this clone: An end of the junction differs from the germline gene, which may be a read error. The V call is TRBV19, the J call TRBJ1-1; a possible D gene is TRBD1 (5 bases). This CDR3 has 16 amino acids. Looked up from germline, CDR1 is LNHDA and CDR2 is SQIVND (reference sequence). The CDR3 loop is CASSIGPGAVNTEAFF. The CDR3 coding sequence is TGTGCCAGTAGTATAGGCCCTGGGGCGGTGAATACTGAAGCTTTCTTT.

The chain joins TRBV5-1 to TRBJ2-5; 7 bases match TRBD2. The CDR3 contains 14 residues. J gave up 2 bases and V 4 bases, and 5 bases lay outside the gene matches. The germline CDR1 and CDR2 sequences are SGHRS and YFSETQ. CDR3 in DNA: TGCGCCAGCAGCAGCCCCGGGAGGCAAGAGACCCAGTACTTC. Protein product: CASSSPGRQETQYF.

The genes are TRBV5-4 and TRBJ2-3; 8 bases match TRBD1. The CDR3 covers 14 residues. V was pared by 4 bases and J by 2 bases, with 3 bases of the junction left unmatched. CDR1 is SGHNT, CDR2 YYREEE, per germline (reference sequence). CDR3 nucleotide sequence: TGTGCCAGCAGCCACAGGGGGGCCACAGATACGCAGTATTTT. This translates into CASSHRGATDTQYF.

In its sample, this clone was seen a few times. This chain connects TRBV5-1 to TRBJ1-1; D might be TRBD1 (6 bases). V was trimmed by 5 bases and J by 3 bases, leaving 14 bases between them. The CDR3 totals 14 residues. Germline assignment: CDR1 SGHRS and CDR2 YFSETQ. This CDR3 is CASREQGADTEAFF. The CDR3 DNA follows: TGCGCCAGCAGAGAACAGGGAGCGGACACTGAAGCTTTCTTT.

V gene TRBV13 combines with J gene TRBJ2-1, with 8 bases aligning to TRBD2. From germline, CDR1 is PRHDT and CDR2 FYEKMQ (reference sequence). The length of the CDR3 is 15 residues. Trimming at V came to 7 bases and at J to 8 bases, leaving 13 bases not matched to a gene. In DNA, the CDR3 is TGTGCCAGCACGCCCCGGGGGGGGCTGTGGGATGAGCAGTTCTTC. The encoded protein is CASTPRGGLWDEQFF.

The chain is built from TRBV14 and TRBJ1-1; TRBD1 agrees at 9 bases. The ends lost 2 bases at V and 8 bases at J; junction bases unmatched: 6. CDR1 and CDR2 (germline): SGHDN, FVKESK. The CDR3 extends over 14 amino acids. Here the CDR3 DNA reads TGTGCCAGCAGCCAAACCGGGACAGGGTCGGAAGCTTTCTTT. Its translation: CASSQTGTGSEAFF.

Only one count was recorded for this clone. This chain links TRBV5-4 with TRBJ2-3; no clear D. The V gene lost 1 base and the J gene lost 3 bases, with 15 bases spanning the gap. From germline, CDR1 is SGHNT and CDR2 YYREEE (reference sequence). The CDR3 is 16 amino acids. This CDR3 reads CASSLLLRGETDTQYF. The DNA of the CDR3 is TGTGCCAGCAGCTTGTTGTTACGCGGAGAAACAGATACGCAGTATTTT.

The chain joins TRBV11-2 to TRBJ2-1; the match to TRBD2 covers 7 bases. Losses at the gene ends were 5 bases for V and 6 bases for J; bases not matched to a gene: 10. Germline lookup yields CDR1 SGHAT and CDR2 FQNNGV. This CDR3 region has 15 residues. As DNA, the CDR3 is TGTGCCAGCAGCCTCCGGGGGGAGGGAATCAATGAGCAGTTCTTC. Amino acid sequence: CASSLRGEGINEQFF.

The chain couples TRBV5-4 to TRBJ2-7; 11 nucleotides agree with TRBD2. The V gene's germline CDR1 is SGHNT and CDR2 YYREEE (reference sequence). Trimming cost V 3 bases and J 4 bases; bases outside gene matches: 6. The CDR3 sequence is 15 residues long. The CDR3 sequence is CASSSPLAGVYEQYF. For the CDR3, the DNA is TGTGCCAGCAGCTCGCCACTAGCGGGAGTTTACGAGCAGTACTTC.

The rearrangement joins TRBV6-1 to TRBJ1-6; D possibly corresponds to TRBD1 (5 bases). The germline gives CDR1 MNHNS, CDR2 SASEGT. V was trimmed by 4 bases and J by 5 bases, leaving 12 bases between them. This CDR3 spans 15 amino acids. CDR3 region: CASSVPAGHNSPLHF. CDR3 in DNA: TGTGCCAGCAGTGTCCCGGCAGGGCATAATTCACCCCTCCACTTT.

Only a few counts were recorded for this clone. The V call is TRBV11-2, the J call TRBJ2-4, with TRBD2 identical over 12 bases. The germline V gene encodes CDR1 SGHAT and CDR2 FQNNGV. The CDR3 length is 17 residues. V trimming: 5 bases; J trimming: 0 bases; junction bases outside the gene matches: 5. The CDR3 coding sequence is TGTGCCAGCAGCAGCGGACTAGCGGGATCAGCCAAAAACATTCAGTACTTC. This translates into CASSSGLAGSAKNIQYF.

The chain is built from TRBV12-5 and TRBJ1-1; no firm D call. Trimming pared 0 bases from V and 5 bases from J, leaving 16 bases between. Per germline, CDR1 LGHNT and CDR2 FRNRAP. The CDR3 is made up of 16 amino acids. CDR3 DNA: TGTGCTAGTGGTTTGGTAGTATCAGGATTGAGTACTGAAGCTTTCTTT. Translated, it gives CASGLVVSGLSTEAFF.

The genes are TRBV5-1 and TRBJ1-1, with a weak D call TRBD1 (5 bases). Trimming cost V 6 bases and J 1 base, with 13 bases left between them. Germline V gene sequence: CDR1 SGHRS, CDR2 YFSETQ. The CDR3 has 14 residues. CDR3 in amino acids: CASTDPTGNTEAFF. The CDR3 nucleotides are TGCGCCAGCACCGACCCCACAGGGAACACTGAAGCTTTCTTT.

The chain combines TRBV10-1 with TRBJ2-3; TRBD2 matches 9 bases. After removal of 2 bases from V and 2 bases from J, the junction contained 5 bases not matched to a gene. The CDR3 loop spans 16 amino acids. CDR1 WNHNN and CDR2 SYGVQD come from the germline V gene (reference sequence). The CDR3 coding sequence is TGCGCCAGCAGTGAGGGGGCTAGCGGGGTCACAGATACGCAGTATTTT. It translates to CASSEGASGVTDTQYF.

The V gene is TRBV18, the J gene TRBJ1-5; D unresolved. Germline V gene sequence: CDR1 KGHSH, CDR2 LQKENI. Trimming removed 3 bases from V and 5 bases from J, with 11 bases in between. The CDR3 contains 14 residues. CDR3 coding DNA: TGTGCCAGCTCACCGGAGGGTCGAGATCAGCCCCAGCATTTT. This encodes CASSPEGRDQPQHF.

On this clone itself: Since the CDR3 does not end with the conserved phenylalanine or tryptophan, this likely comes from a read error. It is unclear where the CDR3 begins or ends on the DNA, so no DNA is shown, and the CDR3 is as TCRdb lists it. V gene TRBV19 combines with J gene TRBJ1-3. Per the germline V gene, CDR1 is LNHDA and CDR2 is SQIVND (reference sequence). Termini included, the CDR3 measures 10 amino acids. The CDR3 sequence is CASTLWRKKE.

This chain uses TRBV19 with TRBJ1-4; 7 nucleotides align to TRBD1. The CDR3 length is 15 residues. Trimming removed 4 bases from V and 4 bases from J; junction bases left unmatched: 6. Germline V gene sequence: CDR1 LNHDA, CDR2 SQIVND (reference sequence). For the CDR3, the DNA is TGTGCCAGTAGTAAAAGACAGGGAAGTAATGAAAAACTGTTTTTT. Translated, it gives CASSKRQGSNEKLFF.

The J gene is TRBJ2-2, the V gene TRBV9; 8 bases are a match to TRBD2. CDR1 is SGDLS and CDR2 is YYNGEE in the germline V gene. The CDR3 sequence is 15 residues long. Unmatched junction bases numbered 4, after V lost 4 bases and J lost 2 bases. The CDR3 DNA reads TGTGCCAGCAGCCCAAGCGGGGGCAACACCGGGGAGCTGTTTTTT. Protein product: CASSPSGGNTGELFF.